This passage covers 29 T cell receptor beta chains from one sample sequenced in a study of T-cell memory formation after mild COVID-19 listed by TCRdb under 2021. Receptor libraries were prepared by 5' RACE. The reads were generated on an Illumina NovaSeq 6000. TCRdb reprocessing: public reads trimmed at Q25 with fastp, clones called with MiXCR, in-frame beta chains kept. Each CDR3 protein gets just one entry, which takes the most common genes and DNA from the rows behind it. The sample table records under 700,000 distinct CDR3 sequences; roughly 22% of these occur just once. Approximately 12% of the sample rests with the top ten. Sequenced sample: PBMCs or a T cell subset sorted from them (not recorded which). The receptors come from an adult woman who had mild COVID-19 (a few samples of this study predate the infection). The sample titles of this study are shuffled in the database, so cell type and time point are left out; the donor was told from shared clones.

The table lists this clonotype with a count of one. The CDR3 bases are TGTGCCAGCAGCTTAGCAACAGGGGGAACGAACACCGGGGAGCTGTTTTTT. This gives the protein CASSLATGGTNTGELFF. The chain has TRBV7-6 and TRBJ2-2; 8 positions agree with TRBD1. The J segment lost 0 bases and the V segment lost 0 bases, leaving 3 bases of the junction unmatched. The CDR3 totals 17 residues. The germline CDR1 and CDR2 sequences are SGHVS and FNYEAQ.

The chain carries TRBV20-1 and TRBJ1-1, with unresolved D. Germline CDR1 DFQATT, CDR2 SNEGSKA (reference sequence). V was shortened by 0 bases and J by 2 bases, with 13 bases between the two germline ends. This CDR3 is 15 amino acids long. CDR3 protein: CSARDYRETNTEAFF. CDR3 DNA: TGCAGTGCTAGAGATTACAGAGAGACCAACACTGAAGCTTTCTTT.

The chain carries TRBV18 and TRBJ2-7; 7 nucleotides align to TRBD1. Germline lookup yields CDR1 KGHSH and CDR2 LQKENI. J was trimmed by 2 bases and V by 3 bases; bases with no gene match: 7. The CDR3 loop spans 15 amino acids. The CDR3 bases are TGTGCCAGCTCACCCAGGACAGGTCCCCCCTACGAGCAGTACTTC. This gives the protein CASSPRTGPPYEQYF.

CDR3 residues: CASSLRTGASTGELFF. The DNA of the CDR3 is TGTGCCAGCAGTCTCCGGACAGGGGCCTCCACCGGGGAGCTGTTTTTT. The chain employs TRBV27 and TRBJ2-2; 9 positions agree with TRBD1. CDR3 length: 16 amino acids. Losses at the gene ends were 5 bases for V and 4 bases for J; bases not matched to a gene: 8. Germline V gene lookup returns CDR1 MNHEY and CDR2 SMNVEV (reference sequence).

This chain connects TRBV20-1 to TRBJ2-7; D unresolved. Germline CDR1 and CDR2: DFQATT and SNEGSKA (reference sequence). The CDR3 extends over 14 amino acids. The V gene lost 2 bases and the J gene lost 2 bases, with 13 bases spanning the gap. The CDR3 coding sequence is TGCAGTGCTAGATTCGGAAGTAACCCCTACGAGCAGTACTTC. Protein sequence: CSARFGSNPYEQYF.

The chain joins TRBV19 to TRBJ2-7, with D possibly TRBD2 on 5 matching bases. CDR1 and CDR2 from the germline V gene are LNHDA and SQIVND (reference sequence). The CDR3 length is 13 residues. V dropped 5 bases and J dropped 5 bases, with 13 bases sitting between them. CDR3 DNA sequence: TGTGCCAGTAGTCAAAACCGGGGAAACGAGCAGTACTTC. Translating gives CASSQNRGNEQYF.

The chain joins TRBV4-3 to TRBJ2-1; D possibly corresponds to TRBD2 (6 bases). V lost 0 bases, J lost 5 bases, and 14 bases lay in between. This CDR3 has 16 residues. The germline gives CDR1 LGHNA, CDR2 YSLEER. The CDR3 is CASSQETLASNNEQFF. The CDR3 coding sequence is TGCGCCAGCAGCCAAGAGACTCTAGCGTCGAACAATGAGCAGTTCTTC.

This rearrangement joins TRBV4-1 to TRBJ2-7; D is unclear. Deletions cut 0 bases from V and 2 bases from J, with 8 bases between. The CDR3 loop spans 14 amino acids. CDR1 MGHRA and CDR2 YSYEKL come from the germline V gene. CDR3: CASSQEGLTYEQYF. The CDR3 DNA follows: TGCGCCAGCAGCCAAGAAGGGCTCACCTACGAGCAGTACTTC.

The chain couples TRBV10-3 to TRBJ2-1; the D call may be TRBD1 or TRBD2 (5 bases each). The CDR3 spans 15 residues. The germline gives CDR1 ENHRY, CDR2 SYGVKD. The germline V and J ends were trimmed by 4 bases and 8 bases, with 18 bases remaining between them. The CDR3 here is CAISGDHTDPDEQFF. The CDR3 DNA follows: TGTGCCATCAGTGGGGACCATACAGATCCTGATGAGCAGTTCTTC.

The chain is built from TRBV10-3 and TRBJ2-7, with D possibly matching TRBD2 (5 bases). This CDR3 region has 14 residues. Germline lookup yields CDR1 ENHRY and CDR2 SYGVKD. The ends were cut back, 6 bases at V and 4 bases at J, with 16 bases in the middle. The CDR3 region has the DNA TGTGCCATCAGCCATGCTGGGAGAGGTTACGAGCAGTACTTC. Translated: CAISHAGRGYEQYF.

This clonotype has a handful of counts. The J gene is TRBJ2-1, the V gene TRBV20-1; TRBD2 aligns across 10 bases. The germline gives CDR1 DFQATT, CDR2 SNEGSKA (reference sequence). The V gene end was trimmed by 0 bases and the J gene end by 2 bases; junction bases not matched to a gene: 1. The CDR3 sequence is 15 residues long. The CDR3 DNA is TGCAGTGCTAGAGATGGACTAGCGGCCTACAATGAGCAGTTCTTC. Translation gives CSARDGLAAYNEQFF.

The table lists this clonotype with a few counts. This rearrangement joins TRBV10-3 to TRBJ2-1; 10 bases are a match to TRBD2. Unmatched junction bases numbered 6, after V lost 1 base and J lost 9 bases. The CDR3 runs to 15 residues. CDR1 is ENHRY, CDR2 SYGVKD, per germline. The CDR3 loop reads CAISEWLAGEGEQFF. In DNA, the CDR3 is TGTGCCATCAGTGAGTGGCTAGCGGGAGAGGGTGAGCAGTTCTTC.

The V call is TRBV7-3, the J call TRBJ1-1; TRBD1 might be the D (5 bases). Trimming removed 0 bases from V and 5 bases from J, with 7 bases in between. The germline V gene encodes CDR1 SGHTA and CDR2 FQGTGA. The length of the CDR3 is 13 residues. The CDR3 DNA reads as TGTGCCAGCAGCTTAACGACAGAGACTGAAGCTTTCTTT. As protein: CASSLTTETEAFF.

The chain couples TRBV5-1 to TRBJ1-2; D possibly corresponds to TRBD1 (5 bases). The CDR3 is 15 residues long. Trimming cost V 4 bases and J 8 bases, with 21 bases left between them. CDR1 and CDR2 from the germline V gene are SGHRS and YFSETQ. DNA for the CDR3: TGCGCCAGCAGCCAGGAGGCGGGGGTCCTTGACGGCTACACCTTC. It is translated as CASSQEAGVLDGYTF.

The chain couples TRBV7-6 to TRBJ1-5, with 10 nucleotides matching TRBD1. The V gene's germline CDR1 is SGHVS and CDR2 FNYEAQ. The length of the CDR3 is 15 residues. V dropped 5 bases and J dropped 5; count of bases not matched to a gene: 6. CDR3 in DNA: TGTGCCAGCAGCCCCGACAGGGGGCCTTATCAGCCCCAGCATTTT. This codes for CASSPDRGPYQPQHF. The full variable domain, with the rest looked up from reference TRBV7-6 and TRBJ1-5, is GAGVSQSPRYKVTKRGQDVALRCDPISGHVSLYWYRQALGQGPEFLTYFNYEAQQDKSGLPNDRFSAERPEGSISTLTIQRTEQRDSAMYRCASSPDRGPYQPQHFGDGTRLSIL.

This clonotype came up a few times. The J gene is TRBJ2-6, the V gene TRBV11-2; 9 nucleotides agree with TRBD1. J was trimmed by 3 bases and V by 5 bases; bases with no gene match: 8. The CDR3 totals 17 residues. Germline CDR1 and CDR2: SGHAT and FQNNGV. DNA of the CDR3: TGTGCCAGCAGCCCCCTCCGGGACAGGGTTGGGGCCAACGTCCTGACTTTC. This translates into CASSPLRDRVGANVLTF.

This clonotype was seen ten or more times. The chain has TRBV4-1 and TRBJ2-1, with D tentatively TRBD2 (7 bases). The CDR3 runs 14 residues. Looked up from germline, CDR1 is MGHRA and CDR2 is YSYEKL. The ends were cut back, 4 bases at V and 7 bases at J, with 14 bases in the middle. CDR3 DNA sequence: TGCGCCAGCAGCCGGGGGGGGCGGATGAATGAGCAGTTCTTC. Translating gives CASSRGGRMNEQFF.

This clonotype was counted between two and nine times. This chain links TRBV23-1 with TRBJ2-5; tentatively, D is TRBD1 (5 bases). TRBV23-1 is assigned to the ORF class and has an uncertain function. Trimming pared 4 bases from V and 7 bases from J, leaving 19 bases between. There are 15 residues in the CDR3. CDR3 sequence (DNA): TGCGCCAGCAGTCCCTCTGCGACAGCTACAGGGACCCAGTACTTC. Its translation: CASSPSATATGTQYF.

CDR3 DNA sequence: TGTGCCAGGTCAAAGAACAGGGGCCGCTCCTACAATGAGCAGTTCTTC. It yields the protein CARSKNRGRSYNEQFF. The rearrangement joins TRBV2 to TRBJ2-1; 7 bases agree with TRBD1. With 9 bases clipped from V and 0 bases from J, the junction kept 11 bases outside the gene matches. The CDR3 contains 16 residues. Germline CDR1 SNHLY, CDR2 FYNNEI.

This clonotype was seen a handful of times. The gene calls are TRBV7-2 and TRBJ2-3, with D possibly matching TRBD1 (5 bases). Germline CDR1 and CDR2: SGHTA and FQGNSA. CDR3 length equals 15 residues. V was pared by 5 bases and J by 2 bases, with 14 bases between. CDR3 loop: CASSPKRGYTDTQYF. In DNA form, the CDR3 reads TGTGCCAGCAGCCCGAAAAGGGGTTACACAGATACGCAGTATTTT.

V is TRBV25-1 and J is TRBJ1-1; the D is unclear. The length of the CDR3 is 14 residues. Germline CDR1 and CDR2: MGHDK and SYGVNS. V dropped 0 bases and J dropped 6 bases, with 11 bases sitting between them. This CDR3 is CASSEYWDFSEAFF. The CDR3 bases are TGTGCCAGCAGTGAATATTGGGATTTCTCTGAAGCTTTCTTT.

In its sample, this clonotype was seen a few times. J is TRBJ2-3 and V is TRBV27, with a tentative D call TRBD2 (6 bases). Trimming took off 6 bases at V and 7 bases at J, with 17 bases between the two ends. The CDR3 contains 14 residues. CDR1 and CDR2 from the germline V gene are MNHEY and SMNVEV (reference sequence). The CDR3 here is CASSPGTPGHTQYF. DNA for the CDR3: TGTGCCAGCAGCCCCGGGACTCCAGGCCATACGCAGTATTTT.

This clonotype was picked up a small number of times. The J gene is TRBJ1-3, the V gene TRBV6-5; D gene unclear. The ends were cut back, 6 bases at V and 3 bases at J, with 12 bases in the middle. Germline V gives CDR1 MNHEY, CDR2 SVGAGI. The CDR3 length is 14 residues. The CDR3 coding sequence is TGTGCCAGCAGCTCCGGGTTTGGTGGAAACACCATATATTTT. Amino acids: CASSSGFGGNTIYF.

This clonotype showed up many times. The chain uses TRBV15 and TRBJ2-1, with TRBD1 matching 8 bases. Per the germline V gene, CDR1 is LNHNV and CDR2 is YYDKDF (reference sequence). CDR3 length equals 14 residues. The junction had 2 bases not matched to a gene; V was cut back by 2 bases and J by 5 bases. The CDR3 nucleotides read TGTGCCACCAGCAGAAGGACAGGGAACAATGAGCAGTTCTTC. Translated: CATSRRTGNNEQFF.

This chain links TRBV24-1 with TRBJ2-1; 7 bases line up with TRBD1. V shed 9 bases, J shed 8 bases, and the junction held 3 bases outside the gene matches. Germline-derived CDR1 and CDR2 are KGHDR and SFDVKD. This CDR3 spans 11 amino acids. This CDR3 reads CATRQGHEQFF. The CDR3 bases are TGTGCCACCCGACAGGGCCATGAGCAGTTCTTC.

This clonotype occurred a few times. This sequence joins TRBV19 and TRBJ2-3; 8 nucleotides line up with TRBD2. Per the germline V gene, CDR1 is LNHDA and CDR2 is SQIVND (reference sequence). The CDR3 has 18 residues. The V segment lost 6 bases and the J segment 5 bases; nucleotides outside the gene matches: 19. The CDR3 DNA sequence: TGTGCCAGTAGCAGCCGTCGAGGCCGGGAGGGCAATTTAGATACGCAGTATTTT. Translated: CASSSRRGREGNLDTQYF. The full variable domain, with the rest looked up from reference TRBV19 and TRBJ2-3, is DGGITQSPKYLFRKEGQNVTLSCEQNLNHDAMYWYRQDPGQGLRLIYYSQIVNDFQKGDIAEGYSVSREKKESFPLTVTSAQKNPTAFYLCASSSRRGREGNLDTQYFGPGTRLTVL.

This clonotype was observed a few times. Here the CDR3 reads CASSWAEQETQYF. DNA for the CDR3: TGTGCCAGCAGTTGGGCGGAACAAGAGACCCAGTACTTC. The gene calls are TRBV6-2 or TRBV6-3 and TRBJ2-5; D is unresolved. There are 13 residues in the CDR3. Germline CDR1 is MNHEY and CDR2 is SVGEGT. Trimming left V 4 bases short and J 2 bases short, with 8 bases between.

The rearrangement uses TRBV12-3 or TRBV12-4 and TRBJ1-5; D is unclear. The germline V and J ends were trimmed by 5 bases and 2 bases, with 13 bases remaining between them. This CDR3 spans 15 amino acids. For the CDR3, the DNA is TGTGCCAGCAGTACTCGGACCGAGGGCAATCAGCCCCAGCATTTT. Protein sequence: CASSTRTEGNQPQHF.

There are a few counts of this clonotype. The chain joins TRBV6-5 to TRBJ2-1, with D unresolved. Germline CDR1 MNHEY, CDR2 SVGAGI. The V and J ends lost 8 bases and 6 bases respectively, with 20 bases between them. There are 15 residues in the CDR3. The CDR3 bases are TGTGCCAGCGCTACCCAAGGGTCTTATCGCAATGAGCAGTTCTTC. It yields the protein CASATQGSYRNEQFF.